The clone carrying this T cell receptor (beta chain) was detected once. Its antigen remains unknown. The PCR made use of 60 Vbeta and 13 Jbeta primers. Assay used: immunoSEQ multiplex PCR; TCRdb lists only in-frame clones, some missing. The sample has 100,000 to 150,000 clones, 60% to 75% seen once. This record comes from a study of cytomegalovirus exposure and HLA in healthy donors. Looking at the study overall: Researchers previously reported finding roughly 120 million unique TCR beta sequences from approximately 200 million T cells.

Findings and limits, study-wide: Overall, roughly 170 TCR beta chains were annotated as cytomegalovirus-associated. Later, an analysis found that common viral pathogens appeared to be linked with several of the most significant clusters.

Germline CDR1 and CDR2: KGHSY and FQNENV. With V trimmed by 0 bases and J by 0 bases, 5 bases remained unmatched. This CDR3 has 17 amino acids. The V gene is TRBV16, the J gene TRBJ2-1, with 7 nucleotides matching TRBD2. The source material was PBMCs. The sequence was collected from a woman aged 45-65 years in good health and CMV-seropositive. Written as DNA, the CDR3 is TGTGCCAGCAGCCAATCCCACCAGCGGGGCTCCTACAATGAGCAGTTCTTC. Encoded protein: CASSQSHQRGSYNEQFF.